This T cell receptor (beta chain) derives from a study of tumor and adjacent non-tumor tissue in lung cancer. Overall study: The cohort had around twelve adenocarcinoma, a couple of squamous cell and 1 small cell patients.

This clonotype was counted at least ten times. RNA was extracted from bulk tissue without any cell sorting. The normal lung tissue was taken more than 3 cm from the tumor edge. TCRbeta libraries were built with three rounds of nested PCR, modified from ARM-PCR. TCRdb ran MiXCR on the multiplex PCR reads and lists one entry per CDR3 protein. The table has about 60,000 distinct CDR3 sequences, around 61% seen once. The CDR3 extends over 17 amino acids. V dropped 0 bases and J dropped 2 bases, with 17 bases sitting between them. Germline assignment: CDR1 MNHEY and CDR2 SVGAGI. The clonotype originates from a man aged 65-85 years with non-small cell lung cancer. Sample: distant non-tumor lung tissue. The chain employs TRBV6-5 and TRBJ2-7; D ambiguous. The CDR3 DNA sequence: TGTGCCAGCAGTTACTCGCGCATGGGCGGAAAAGCCTACGAGCAGTACTTC. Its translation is CASSYSRMGGKAYEQYF.